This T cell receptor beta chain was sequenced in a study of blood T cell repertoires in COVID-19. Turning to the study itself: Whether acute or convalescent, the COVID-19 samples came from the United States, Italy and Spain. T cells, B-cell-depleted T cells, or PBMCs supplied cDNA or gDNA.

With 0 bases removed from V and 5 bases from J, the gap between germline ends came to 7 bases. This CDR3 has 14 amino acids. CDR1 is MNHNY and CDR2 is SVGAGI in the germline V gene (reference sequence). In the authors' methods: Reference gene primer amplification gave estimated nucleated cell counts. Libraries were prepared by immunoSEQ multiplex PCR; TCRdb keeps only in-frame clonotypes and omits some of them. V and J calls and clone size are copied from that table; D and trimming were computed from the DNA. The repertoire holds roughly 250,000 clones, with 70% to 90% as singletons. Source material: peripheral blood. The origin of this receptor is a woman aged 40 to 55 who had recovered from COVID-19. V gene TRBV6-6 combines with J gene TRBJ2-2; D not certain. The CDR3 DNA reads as TGTGCCAGCAGTTACTCGACTGGAACCGGGGAGCTGTTTTTT. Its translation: CASSYSTGTGELFF.